These 27 T cell receptor beta chains were all obtained from the same sample, sequenced in a study of blood T cell repertoires in COVID-19. Produced via immunoSEQ multiplex PCR; TCRdb's table is partial and in-frame only. The sample includes hundreds of thousands of clones, more than 70% of them seen just once. The specimen was peripheral blood. These receptors were obtained from a woman in her forties or fifties with acute or convalescent COVID-19.

This clone was picked up a small number of times. This chain uses TRBV6-5 with TRBJ2-3; D might be TRBD1 (7 bases). Looked up from germline, CDR1 is MNHEY and CDR2 is SVGAGI. V was cut by 6 bases and J by 3 bases, with 16 bases left in between. The CDR3 extends over 15 amino acids. In nucleotides, the CDR3 is TGTGCCAGCAGCCACCAGGGGGGCCCTACAGATACGCAGTATTTT. Translating gives CASSHQGGPTDTQYF.

The gene calls are TRBV3-1 (or the pseudogene TRBV3-2) and TRBJ2-7; D perhaps matches TRBD1 (6 bases). V was clipped by 4 bases and J by 1 base, with 17 bases between them. Per the germline V gene, CDR1 is LGHDT and CDR2 is YNNKEL (reference sequence). The CDR3 totals 16 residues. CDR3 bases: TGTGCCAGCAGCCCCACAGATGGCACAGGGTCCTACGAGCAGTACTTC. Protein: CASSPTDGTGSYEQYF.

V usage is TRBV27 and J usage is TRBJ2-3, with D possibly TRBD2 on 5 matching bases. Trimming removed 3 bases from V and 1 base from J, with 8 bases in between. This CDR3 spans 14 amino acids. Germline V gene data show CDR1 as MNHEY and CDR2 as SMNVEV (reference sequence). CDR3 nucleotide sequence: TGTGCCAGCAGTTTGCTGGGAGGCACAGATACGCAGTATTTT. The encoded protein is CASSLLGGTDTQYF.

This chain connects TRBV11-3 to TRBJ2-3; 10 nucleotides agree with TRBD1. V dropped 5 bases and J dropped 1; count of bases not matched to a gene: 3. Germline V lookup: CDR1 SGHNT, CDR2 YENEEA. This CDR3 has 15 amino acids. This CDR3 is CASSRGTGGTDTQYF. CDR3 nucleotides: TGTGCCAGCAGCCGTGGGACAGGGGGCACAGATACGCAGTATTTT.

The chain uses TRBV11-2 and TRBJ1-2; no definite D call. Trimming took off 6 bases at V and 7 bases at J, with 9 bases between the two ends. Germline V gene data show CDR1 as SGHAT and CDR2 as FQNNGV. This CDR3 region has 11 residues. Here the CDR3 DNA reads TGTGCCAGCAGATCTAGTGGTGGCTACACCTTC. This codes for CASRSSGGYTF.

The rearrangement joins TRBV28 to TRBJ2-7; 8 bases are shared with TRBD1. The CDR3 is 16 amino acids. Germline values: CDR1 MDHEN, CDR2 SYDVKM. The ends lost 2 bases at V and 0 bases at J; junction bases unmatched: 6. CDR3 sequence: CASSLGTGLYSYEQYF. As DNA, the CDR3 is TGTGCCAGCAGTTTAGGGACAGGATTATACTCCTACGAGCAGTACTTC.

The J gene is TRBJ2-7, the V gene TRBV20-1; D is undetermined. Germline lookup yields CDR1 DFQATT and CDR2 SNEGSKA (reference sequence). The V and J ends lost 3 bases and 0 bases respectively, with 9 bases between them. The CDR3 loop spans 13 amino acids. This CDR3 reads CSASGSSSYEQYF. As DNA, the CDR3 is TGCAGTGCTAGTGGGTCCAGCTCCTACGAGCAGTACTTC.

The chain recombines TRBV19 with TRBJ2-1; 10 bases map to TRBD2. The CDR3 has 17 amino acids. Unmatched junction bases numbered 8, after V lost 3 bases and J lost 3 bases. CDR1 LNHDA and CDR2 SQIVND come from the germline V gene (reference sequence). The CDR3 DNA reads TGTGCCAGTAGTATGCCCCCAGGGACTAGCGACTACAATGAGCAGTTCTTC. This sequence encodes CASSMPPGTSDYNEQFF.

This clone was recorded at least ten times. The same CDR3 arises from other DNA sequences in this sample as well. This sequence joins TRBV27 and TRBJ2-5; D unresolved. The CDR3 contains 12 residues. The germline gives CDR1 MNHEY, CDR2 SMNVEV (reference sequence). Trimming shortened V by 4 bases and J by 2 bases, and 5 bases separated the two germline ends. The CDR3 here is CASSSSQETQYF. Here the CDR3 DNA reads TGTGCCAGCAGTTCCAGTCAAGAGACCCAGTACTTC.

The V call is TRBV5-6, the J call TRBJ2-7; D is possibly TRBD2 (6 bases). This CDR3 is built from 13 residues. The germline V and J ends were trimmed by 0 bases and 7 bases, with 11 bases remaining between them. Germline V lookup: CDR1 SGHDT, CDR2 YYEEEE. The CDR3: CASSLGRAGEQYF. CDR3 DNA sequence: TGTGCCAGCAGCTTGGGGAGGGCTGGGGAGCAGTACTTC.

As DNA, the CDR3 is TGTGCCGCTACCGGGACTAGCGGGATAAGTACCGGGGAGCTGTTTTTT. It codes for CAATGTSGISTGELFF. The chain uses TRBV10-3 and TRBJ2-2; 13 nucleotides match TRBD2. The germline CDR1 and CDR2 sequences are ENHRY and SYGVKD. This CDR3 has 16 residues. With V trimmed by 11 bases and J by 5 bases, 11 bases remained unmatched.

The rearrangement links TRBV9 to TRBJ2-7; 10 bases align to TRBD1. The CDR3 runs to 14 residues. J gave up 2 bases and V 6 bases, and 5 bases lay outside the gene matches. Germline V gives CDR1 SGDLS, CDR2 YYNGEE. This CDR3 reads CASTAGTGAYEQYF. The CDR3 region has the DNA TGTGCCAGCACCGCCGGGACAGGGGCCTACGAGCAGTACTTC.

This chain links TRBV5-6 with TRBJ1-1; D is uncertain. Per the germline V gene, CDR1 is SGHDT and CDR2 is YYEEEE. The CDR3 is made up of 14 amino acids. Trimming removed 0 bases from V and 1 base from J, with 7 bases in between. CDR3 residues: CASSLVTRNTEAFF. CDR3 DNA: TGTGCCAGCAGCTTGGTGACTAGGAACACTGAAGCTTTCTTT.

V is TRBV11-2 and J is TRBJ2-7, with 11 bases aligning to TRBD2. The junction had 10 bases not matched to a gene; V was cut back by 5 bases and J by 7 bases. The CDR3 contains 15 residues. The germline CDR1 and CDR2 sequences are SGHAT and FQNNGV. This CDR3 is CASSRGVAGGDEQYF. Written as DNA, the CDR3 is TGTGCCAGCAGCCGCGGGGTAGCGGGAGGGGATGAGCAGTACTTC.

V gene TRBV9 combines with J gene TRBJ2-5, with a possible D match to TRBD2 (7 bases). This CDR3 region has 16 residues. The V gene lost 3 bases and the J gene lost 1 base, with 16 bases spanning the gap. Germline V lookup: CDR1 SGDLS, CDR2 YYNGEE. For the CDR3, the DNA is TGTGCCAGCAGCGGACCCTGGCGGGGGCTCCAAGAGACCCAGTACTTC. Its translation is CASSGPWRGLQETQYF.

The chain carries TRBV10-2 and TRBJ2-7; no firm D call. The CDR3 covers 11 residues. CDR1 WSHSY and CDR2 SAAADI come from the germline V gene. V was pared by 2 bases and J by 5 bases, with 4 bases between. The CDR3 spells CASSEIDEQYF. CDR3 nucleotides: TGCGCCAGCAGTGAGATCGACGAGCAGTACTTC.

V is TRBV9 and J is TRBJ2-5; D unresolved. This CDR3 comprises 10 residues. V was clipped by 7 bases and J by 3 bases, with 4 bases between them. Germline CDR1 and CDR2: SGDLS and YYNGEE. CDR3 DNA sequence: TGTGCCAGCGGAGAAGAGACCCAGTACTTC. It specifies CASGEETQYF.

This clone appeared a few times. This chain links TRBV4-2 with TRBJ2-7; 9 bases are a match to TRBD2. The CDR3 contains 16 residues. Germline trimming cut 2 bases from V and 2 bases from J; bases unmatched to any gene: 7. CDR1 and CDR2 from the germline V gene are LGHNA and YNFKEQ. CDR3 nucleotides: TGTGCCAGCAGCCAATCGACTAGCGGAGGGGCCTACGAGCAGTACTTC. Encoded protein: CASSQSTSGGAYEQYF.

The chain couples TRBV28 to TRBJ2-7; TRBD2 might be the D (6 bases). V shed 5 bases and J shed 7 bases, with 15 bases lying between them. This CDR3 has 13 residues. Germline V lookup: CDR1 MDHEN, CDR2 SYDVKM. DNA of the CDR3: TGTGCCAGCAGTCCGGAGGGAGGCAGGGAGCAGTACTTC. This encodes CASSPEGGREQYF. Complete variable domain (other parts from reference TRBV28 and TRBJ2-7): DVKVTQSSRYLVKRTGEKVFLECVQDMDHENMFWYRQDPGLGLRLIYFSYDVKMKEKGDIPEGYSVSREKKERFSLILESASTNQTSMYLCASSPEGGREQYFGPGTRLTVT.

The V gene is TRBV29-1, the J gene TRBJ2-2, with a weak D call TRBD1 (6 bases). The CDR3 runs to 14 residues. CDR1 is SQVTM and CDR2 is ANQGSEA in the germline V gene. V was cut by 4 bases and J by 4 bases, with 13 bases left in between. The CDR3 DNA reads TGCAGCGTTGGTGGCCAGGGGAGCACCGGGGAGCTGTTTTTT. This sequence encodes CSVGGQGSTGELFF.

The chain employs TRBV2 and TRBJ2-3, with D maybe TRBD1 (6 bases). CDR1 and CDR2 (germline): SNHLY, FYNNEI. V was trimmed by 4 bases and J by 4 bases, leaving 12 bases between them. The CDR3 covers 14 residues. The CDR3 DNA reads as TGTGCCAGCAGTGGACCGCAGGGGCCAGATACGCAGTATTTT. It translates to CASSGPQGPDTQYF.

The chain employs TRBV2 and TRBJ2-1; D might be TRBD2 (6 bases). CDR3 length equals 16 residues. Trimming cost V 7 bases and J 6 bases, with 22 bases left between them. Germline lookup yields CDR1 SNHLY and CDR2 FYNNEI. The CDR3 DNA reads TGTGCCAGCACCACGGAGGGGTCGAATAGCGGCAATGAGCAGTTCTTC. This codes for CASTTEGSNSGNEQFF. Variable domain in full (rest from reference TRBV2 and TRBJ2-1): EPEVTQTPSHQVTQMGQEVILRCVPISNHLYFYWYRQILGQKVEFLVSFYNNEISEKSEIFDDQFSVERPDGSNFTLKIRSTKLEDSAMYFCASTTEGSNSGNEQFFGPGTRLTVL.

As concerns this clone: A junction boundary mismatches the germline segment, possibly from a read error. The J gene is TRBJ2-7, the V gene TRBV12-3 or TRBV12-4, with TRBD2 as a possible D gene (6 bases). This CDR3 has 12 residues. The CDR3 is CASAKKGLNNLF. In nucleotides, the CDR3 is TGTGCCAGCGCCAAAAAGGGACTTAATAACCTCTTC.

The chain recombines TRBV19 with TRBJ1-6, with TRBD1 identical over 9 bases. V gave up 3 bases and J gave up 8 bases; unmatched junction bases: 5. The CDR3 spans 15 residues. Germline CDR1 reads LNHDA; CDR2 reads SQIVND (reference sequence). The CDR3, as DNA: TGTGCCAGTAGTATCGACAGGGGGATATATTCACCCCTCCACTTT. Amino acid sequence: CASSIDRGIYSPLHF. The entire variable domain, with the rest obtained from reference TRBV19 and TRBJ1-6, is as follows: DGGITQSPKYLFRKEGQNVTLSCEQNLNHDAMYWYRQDPGQGLRLIYYSQIVNDFQKGDIAEGYSVSREKKESFPLTVTSAQKNPTAFYLCASSIDRGIYSPLHFGNGTRLTVT.

V and J are TRBV15 and TRBJ2-7, with 8 positions matching TRBD2. V was clipped by 4 bases and J by 7 bases; unmatched bases: 9. Germline V gives CDR1 LNHNV, CDR2 YYDKDF (reference sequence). The CDR3 consists of 14 residues. CDR3 in DNA: TGTGCCACCAGCACCCAGCGGGAGTTGGGAGAGCAGTACTTC. Translation: CATSTQRELGEQYF. Filled out from reference TRBV15 and TRBJ2-7, the complete variable domain reads DAMVIQNPRYQVTQFGKPVTLSCSQTLNHNVMYWYQQKSSQAPKLLFHYYDKDFNNEADTPDNFQSRRPNTSFCFLDIRSPGLGDTAMYLCATSTQRELGEQYFGPGTRLTVT.

This clone appeared a few times. The V and J genes are TRBV5-1 and TRBJ1-4; 9 nucleotides match TRBD1. The trim removed 6 bases at V and 2 bases at J, leaving 2 bases unmatched. There are 14 residues in the CDR3. CDR1 and CDR2 (germline): SGHRS, YFSETQ. The CDR3 region has the DNA TGCGCCAGCACCACAGGGGGCACTAATGAAAAACTGTTTTTT. It codes for CASTTGGTNEKLFF.

The rearrangement uses TRBV9 and TRBJ2-3, with 8 bases identical to TRBD1. CDR3 size: 15 residues. Germline V CDR1 and CDR2: SGDLS, YYNGEE. V shed 3 bases, J shed 6 bases, and the junction held 9 bases outside the gene matches. The CDR3 here is CASSEQGAPVDTQYF. In DNA form, the CDR3 reads TGTGCCAGCAGCGAGCAGGGGGCCCCCGTGGATACGCAGTATTTT. Filled out from reference TRBV9 and TRBJ2-3, the complete variable domain reads DSGVTQTPKHLITATGQRVTLRCSPRSGDLSVYWYQQSLDQGLQFLIQYYNGEERAKGNILERFSAQQFPDLHSELNLSSLELGDSALYFCASSEQGAPVDTQYFGPGTRLTVL.